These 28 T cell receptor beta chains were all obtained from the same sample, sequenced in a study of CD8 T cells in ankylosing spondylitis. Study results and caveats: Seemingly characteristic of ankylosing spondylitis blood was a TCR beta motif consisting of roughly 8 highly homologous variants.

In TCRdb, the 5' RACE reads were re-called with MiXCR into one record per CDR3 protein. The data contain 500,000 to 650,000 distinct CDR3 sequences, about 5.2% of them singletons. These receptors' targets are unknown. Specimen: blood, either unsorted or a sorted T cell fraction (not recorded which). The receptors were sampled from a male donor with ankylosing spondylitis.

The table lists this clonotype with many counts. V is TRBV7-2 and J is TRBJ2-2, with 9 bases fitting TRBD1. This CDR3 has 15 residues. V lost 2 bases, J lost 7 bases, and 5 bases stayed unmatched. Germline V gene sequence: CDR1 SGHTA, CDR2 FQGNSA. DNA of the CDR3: TGTGCCAGCAGCTTAAACACAGGGGGCTACGGGGAGCTGTTTTTT. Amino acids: CASSLNTGGYGELFF.

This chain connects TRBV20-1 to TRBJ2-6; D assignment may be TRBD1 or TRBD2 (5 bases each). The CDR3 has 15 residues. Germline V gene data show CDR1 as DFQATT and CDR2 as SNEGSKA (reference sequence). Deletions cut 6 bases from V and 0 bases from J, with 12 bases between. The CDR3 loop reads CSADPGSSGANVLTF. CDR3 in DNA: TGCAGTGCGGATCCAGGGAGCTCTGGGGCCAACGTCCTGACTTTC.

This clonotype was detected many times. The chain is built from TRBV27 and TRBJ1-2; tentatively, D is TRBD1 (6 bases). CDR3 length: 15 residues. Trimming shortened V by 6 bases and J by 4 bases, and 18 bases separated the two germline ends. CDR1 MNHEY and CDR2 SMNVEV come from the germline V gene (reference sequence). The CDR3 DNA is TGTGCCAGCAGCCCCTCCTATCAGGACAGCTATGGCTACACCTTC. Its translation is CASSPSYQDSYGYTF.

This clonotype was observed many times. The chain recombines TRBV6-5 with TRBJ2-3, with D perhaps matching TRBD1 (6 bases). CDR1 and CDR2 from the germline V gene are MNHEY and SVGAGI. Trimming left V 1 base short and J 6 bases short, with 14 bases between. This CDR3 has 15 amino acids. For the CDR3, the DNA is TGTGCCAGCAGTTACTGGAGTGGGGGCGAGGATACGCAGTATTTT. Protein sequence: CASSYWSGGEDTQYF.

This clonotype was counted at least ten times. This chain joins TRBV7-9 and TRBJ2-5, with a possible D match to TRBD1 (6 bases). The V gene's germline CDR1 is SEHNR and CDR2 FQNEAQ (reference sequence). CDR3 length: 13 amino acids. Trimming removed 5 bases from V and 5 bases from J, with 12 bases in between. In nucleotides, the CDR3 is TGTGCCAGCAGCCACACAGGGAAGGAGACCCAGTACTTC. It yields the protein CASSHTGKETQYF.

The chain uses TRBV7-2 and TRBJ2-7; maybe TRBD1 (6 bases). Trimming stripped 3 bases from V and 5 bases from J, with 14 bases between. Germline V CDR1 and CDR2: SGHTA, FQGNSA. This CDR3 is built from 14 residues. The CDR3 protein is CASSFIRGSHEQYF. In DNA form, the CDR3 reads TGTGCCAGCAGCTTCATTAGGGGGAGTCACGAGCAGTACTTC.

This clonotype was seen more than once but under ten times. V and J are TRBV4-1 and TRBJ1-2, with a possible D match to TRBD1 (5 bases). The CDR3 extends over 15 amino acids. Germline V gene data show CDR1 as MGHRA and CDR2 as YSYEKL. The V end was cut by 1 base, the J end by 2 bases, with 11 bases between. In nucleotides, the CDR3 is TGCGCCAGCAGCCAAGGGCAGGGACGAAACTATGGCTACACCTTC. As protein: CASSQGQGRNYGYTF.

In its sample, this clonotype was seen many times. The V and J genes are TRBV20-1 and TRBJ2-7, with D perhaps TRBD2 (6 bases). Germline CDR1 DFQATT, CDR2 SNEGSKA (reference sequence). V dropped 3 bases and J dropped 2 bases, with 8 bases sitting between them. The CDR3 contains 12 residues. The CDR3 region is CSASGGPYEQYF. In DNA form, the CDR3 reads TGCAGTGCTAGCGGGGGACCCTACGAGCAGTACTTC.

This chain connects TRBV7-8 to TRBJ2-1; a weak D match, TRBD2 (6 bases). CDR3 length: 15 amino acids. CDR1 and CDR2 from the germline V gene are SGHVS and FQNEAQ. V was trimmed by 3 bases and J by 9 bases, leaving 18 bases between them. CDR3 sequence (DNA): TGTGCCAGCAGCTTGAAACCCTGGGGGGAGGCTGAGCAGTTCTTC. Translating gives CASSLKPWGEAEQFF.

CDR3 nucleotides: TGCAGCGTTGGCGGGGGGACGGAGACCCAGTACTTC. Its protein product is CSVGGGTETQYF. This chain joins TRBV29-1 and TRBJ2-5; TRBD2 agrees at 8 bases. Trimming took 4 bases from V and 5 from J; bases not matched to a gene: 3. Germline CDR1 and CDR2: SQVTM and ANQGSEA. CDR3 length: 12 amino acids.

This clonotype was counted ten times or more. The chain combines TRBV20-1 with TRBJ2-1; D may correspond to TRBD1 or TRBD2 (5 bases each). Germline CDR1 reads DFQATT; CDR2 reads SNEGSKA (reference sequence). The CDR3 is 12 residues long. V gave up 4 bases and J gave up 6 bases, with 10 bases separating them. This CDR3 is CSAKRGGNEQFF. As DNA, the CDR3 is TGCAGTGCTAAACGTGGGGGCAATGAGCAGTTCTTC.

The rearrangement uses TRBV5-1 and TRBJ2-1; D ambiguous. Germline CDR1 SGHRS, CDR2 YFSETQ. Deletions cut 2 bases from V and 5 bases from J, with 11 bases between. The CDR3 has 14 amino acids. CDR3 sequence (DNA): TGCGCCAGCAGCTTATCAGGATTTCACAATGAGCAGTTCTTC. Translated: CASSLSGFHNEQFF.

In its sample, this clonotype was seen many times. The CDR3 DNA sequence: TGCAGTGCTAGAGATGGCAGAAAATCGGGGGGCACAGATACGCAGTATTTT. Its translation: CSARDGRKSGGTDTQYF. The V and J genes are TRBV20-1 and TRBJ2-3; tentative D call: TRBD2 (6 bases). CDR1 is DFQATT and CDR2 is SNEGSKA in the germline V gene (reference sequence). This CDR3 region has 17 residues. Trimming stripped 0 bases from V and 1 base from J, with 17 bases between.

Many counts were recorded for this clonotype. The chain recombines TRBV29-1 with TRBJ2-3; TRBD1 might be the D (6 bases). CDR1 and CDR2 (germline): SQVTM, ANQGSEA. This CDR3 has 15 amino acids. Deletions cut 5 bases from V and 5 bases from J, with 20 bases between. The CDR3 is CSVFPRDTRGDTQYF. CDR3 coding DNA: TGCAGCGTTTTCCCCCGGGACACGCGTGGAGATACGCAGTATTTT.

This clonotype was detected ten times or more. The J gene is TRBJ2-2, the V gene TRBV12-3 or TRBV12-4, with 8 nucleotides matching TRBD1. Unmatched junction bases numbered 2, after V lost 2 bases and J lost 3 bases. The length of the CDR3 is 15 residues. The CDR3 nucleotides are TGTGCCAGCAGTTTAACAGGGGGTTACACCGGGGAGCTGTTTTTT. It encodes CASSLTGGYTGELFF.

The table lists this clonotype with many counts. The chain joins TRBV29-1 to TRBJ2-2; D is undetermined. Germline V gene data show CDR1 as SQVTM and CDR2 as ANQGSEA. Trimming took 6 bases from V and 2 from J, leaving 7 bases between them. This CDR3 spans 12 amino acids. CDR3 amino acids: CSVRKNTGELFF. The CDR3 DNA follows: TGCAGCGTCCGTAAAAACACCGGGGAGCTGTTTTTT.

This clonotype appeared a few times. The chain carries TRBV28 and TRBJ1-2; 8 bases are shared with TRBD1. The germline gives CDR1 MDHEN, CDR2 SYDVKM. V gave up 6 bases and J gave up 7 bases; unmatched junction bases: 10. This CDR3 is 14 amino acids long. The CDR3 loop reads CASSLARGRSGYTF. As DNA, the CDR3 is TGTGCCAGCAGCCTAGCCAGGGGGCGGAGTGGCTACACCTTC.

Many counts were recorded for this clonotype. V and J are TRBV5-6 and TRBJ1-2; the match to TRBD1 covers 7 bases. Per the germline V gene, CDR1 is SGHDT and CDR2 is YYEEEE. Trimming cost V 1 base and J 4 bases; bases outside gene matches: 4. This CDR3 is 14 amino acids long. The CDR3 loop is CASSLQGGTYGYTF. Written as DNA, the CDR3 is TGTGCCAGCAGCTTGCAGGGGGGTACCTATGGCTACACCTTC.

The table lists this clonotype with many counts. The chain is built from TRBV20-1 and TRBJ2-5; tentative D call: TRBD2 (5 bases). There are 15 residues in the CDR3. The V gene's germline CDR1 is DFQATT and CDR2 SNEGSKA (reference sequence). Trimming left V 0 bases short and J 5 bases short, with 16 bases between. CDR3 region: CSARDPLGPGETQYF. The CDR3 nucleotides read TGCAGTGCTAGAGACCCCCTAGGGCCGGGGGAGACCCAGTACTTC.

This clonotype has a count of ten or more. CDR3 in DNA: TGTGCCAGCAGCTTGGTAGAGCATACCTACGAGCAGTACTTC. Protein product: CASSLVEHTYEQYF. The chain links TRBV7-2 to TRBJ2-7; D remains ambiguous. This CDR3 is built from 14 residues. Looked up from germline, CDR1 is SGHTA and CDR2 is FQGNSA. V shed 3 bases and J shed 2 bases, with 11 bases lying between them.

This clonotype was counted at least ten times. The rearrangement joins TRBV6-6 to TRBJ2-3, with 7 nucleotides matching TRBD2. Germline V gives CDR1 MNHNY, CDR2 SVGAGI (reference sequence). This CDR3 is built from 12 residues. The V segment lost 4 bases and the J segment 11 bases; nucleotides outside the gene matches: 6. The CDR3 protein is CASSSLGTMQYF. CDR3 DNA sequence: TGTGCCAGCAGTTCCCTCGGGACTATGCAGTATTTT.

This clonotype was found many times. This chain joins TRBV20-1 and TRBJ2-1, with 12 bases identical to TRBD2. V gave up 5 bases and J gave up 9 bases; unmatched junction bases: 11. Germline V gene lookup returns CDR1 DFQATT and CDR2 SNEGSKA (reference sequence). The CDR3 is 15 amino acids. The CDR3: CSAPMTSGSGLEQFF. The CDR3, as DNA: TGCAGTGCTCCAATGACTAGCGGGAGTGGACTTGAGCAGTTCTTC.

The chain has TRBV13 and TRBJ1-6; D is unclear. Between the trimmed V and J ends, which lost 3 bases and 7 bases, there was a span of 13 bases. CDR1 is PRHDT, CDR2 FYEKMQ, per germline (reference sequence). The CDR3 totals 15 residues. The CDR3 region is CASSLAPTKNSPLHF. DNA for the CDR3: TGTGCCAGCAGCTTGGCACCTACGAAAAATTCACCCCTCCACTTT.

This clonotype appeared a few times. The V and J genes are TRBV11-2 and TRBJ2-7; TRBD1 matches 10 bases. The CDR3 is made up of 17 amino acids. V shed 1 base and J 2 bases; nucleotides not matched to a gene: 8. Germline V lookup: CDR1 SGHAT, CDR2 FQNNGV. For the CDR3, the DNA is TGTGCCAGCAGCTTAGGGGATTGGACAGGGGGGGCCTACGAGCAGTACTTC. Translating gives CASSLGDWTGGAYEQYF.

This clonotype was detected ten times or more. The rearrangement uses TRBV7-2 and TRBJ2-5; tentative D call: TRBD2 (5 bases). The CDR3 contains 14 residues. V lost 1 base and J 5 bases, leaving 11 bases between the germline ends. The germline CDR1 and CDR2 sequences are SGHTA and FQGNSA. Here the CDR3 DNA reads TGTGCCAGCAGCTTAGGGGGTCCGGGGGAGACCCAGTACTTC. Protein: CASSLGGPGETQYF. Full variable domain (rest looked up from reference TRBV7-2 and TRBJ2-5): GAGVSQSPSNKVTEKGKDVELRCDPISGHTALYWYRQSLGQGLEFLIYFQGNSAPDKSGLPSDRFSAERTGGSVSTLTIQRTQQEDSAVYLCASSLGGPGETQYFGPGTRLLVL.

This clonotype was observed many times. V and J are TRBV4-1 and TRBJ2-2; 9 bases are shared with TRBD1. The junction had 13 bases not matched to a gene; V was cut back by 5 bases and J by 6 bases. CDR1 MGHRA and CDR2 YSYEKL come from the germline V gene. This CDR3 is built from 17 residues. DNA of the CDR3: TGCGCCAGCAGCTACAACCCGGGACAGGGTTACGCCGGGGAGCTGTTTTTT. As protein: CASSYNPGQGYAGELFF.

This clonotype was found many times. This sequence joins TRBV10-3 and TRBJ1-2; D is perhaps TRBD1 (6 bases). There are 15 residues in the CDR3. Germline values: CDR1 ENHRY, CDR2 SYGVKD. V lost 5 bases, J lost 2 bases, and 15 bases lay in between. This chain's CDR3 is CAISTGRGGNYGYTF. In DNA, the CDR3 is TGTGCCATCAGTACAGGGAGGGGGGGCAACTATGGCTACACCTTC.

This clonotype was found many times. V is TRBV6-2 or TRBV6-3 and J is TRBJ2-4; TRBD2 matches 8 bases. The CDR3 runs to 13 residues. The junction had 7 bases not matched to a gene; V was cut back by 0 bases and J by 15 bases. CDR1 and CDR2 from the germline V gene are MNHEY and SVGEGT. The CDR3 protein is CASSYSTNGRGYF. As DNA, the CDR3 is TGTGCCAGCAGTTACTCGACGAACGGGAGGGGGTACTTC.